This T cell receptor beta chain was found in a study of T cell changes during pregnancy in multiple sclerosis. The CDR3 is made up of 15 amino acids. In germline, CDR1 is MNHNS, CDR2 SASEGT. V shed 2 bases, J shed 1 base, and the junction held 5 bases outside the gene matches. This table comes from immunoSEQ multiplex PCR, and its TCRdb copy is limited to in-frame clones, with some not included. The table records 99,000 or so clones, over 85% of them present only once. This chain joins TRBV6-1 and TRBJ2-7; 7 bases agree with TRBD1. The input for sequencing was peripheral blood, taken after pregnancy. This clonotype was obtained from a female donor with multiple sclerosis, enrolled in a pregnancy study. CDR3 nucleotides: TGTGCCAGCAGTGAACCGGGACAGTTATCCTACGAGCAGTACTTC. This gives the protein CASSEPGQLSYEQYF.